These 10 T cell receptor beta chains were all obtained from the same sample, sequenced in a study of blood T cell repertoires in COVID-19. Produced via immunoSEQ multiplex PCR; TCRdb's table is partial and in-frame only. This table has around 150,000 clones, about 80% appearing once. The sequenced material came from PBMCs or T cells enriched from blood (not recorded which). These receptors were obtained from a woman aged 60-75 years who had recovered from COVID-19.

This clone is labeled medium-sized (0.01 to 0.1%). The V gene is TRBV5-1, the J gene TRBJ2-7; D might be TRBD1 (6 bases). There are 12 residues in the CDR3. The V end lost 4 bases, the J end lost 5 bases, and 10 bases lay between the germline ends. The V gene's germline CDR1 is SGHRS and CDR2 YFSETQ. The chain's CDR3 is CASSGDTDEQYF. In DNA form, the CDR3 reads TGCGCCAGCAGCGGGGACACCGACGAGCAGTACTTC.

This clone showed up just once. The V call is TRBV18, the J call TRBJ2-7; maybe TRBD1 (5 bases). The CDR3 spans 14 residues. The V and J ends lost 2 bases and 5 bases respectively, with 13 bases between them. Germline V gene sequence: CDR1 KGHSH, CDR2 LQKENI. The DNA for the CDR3 is TGTGCCAGCTCACCATCCCAGGGTTGGAACGAGCAGTACTTC. It encodes CASSPSQGWNEQYF.

The chain uses TRBV2 and TRBJ2-7; D gene unclear. V gave up 1 base and J gave up 0 bases, with 7 bases separating them. This CDR3 spans 14 amino acids. Germline CDR1 reads SNHLY; CDR2 reads FYNNEI. This chain's CDR3 is CASSEDGFSYEQYF. The CDR3 DNA reads TGTGCCAGCAGTGAAGACGGGTTCTCCTACGAGCAGTACTTC.

J is TRBJ1-2 and V is TRBV6-5; 9 bases are shared with TRBD1. The J segment lost 7 bases and the V segment lost 11 bases, leaving 8 bases of the junction unmatched. The length of the CDR3 is 12 residues. Looked up from germline, CDR1 is MNHEY and CDR2 is SVGAGI. The CDR3 is CAVGTGRGGYTF. CDR3 nucleotide sequence: TGTGCCGTAGGGACAGGGAGGGGTGGCTACACCTTC.

This chain uses TRBV9 with TRBJ2-5; TRBD2 agrees at 7 bases. The CDR3 sequence is 15 residues long. Unmatched junction bases numbered 10, after V lost 4 bases and J lost 4 bases. Germline-derived CDR1 and CDR2 are SGDLS and YYNGEE. Written as DNA, the CDR3 is TGTGCCAGCAGCTTATCGACTAGCCGGGGAGAGACCCAGTACTTC. Its translation is CASSLSTSRGETQYF.

CDR3 region: CASSLGSPYGYTF. In DNA form, the CDR3 reads TGCGCCAGCAGCTTGGGAAGCCCCTATGGCTACACCTTC. The chain uses TRBV5-1 and TRBJ1-2, with D unresolved. From germline, CDR1 is SGHRS and CDR2 YFSETQ. The CDR3 contains 13 residues. The ends were cut back, 0 bases at V and 4 bases at J, with 7 bases in the middle.

The rearrangement uses TRBV10-2 and TRBJ2-4; 7 bases fit TRBD1. V lost 4 bases to trimming and J lost 7 bases; unmatched junction nucleotides: 4. Germline V CDR1 and CDR2: WSHSY, SAAADI. The CDR3 consists of 13 residues. The CDR3 sequence: CASSVWDSNIQYF. The CDR3 DNA follows: TGCGCCAGCAGTGTCTGGGACAGCAACATTCAGTACTTC.

The chain recombines TRBV27 with TRBJ2-5; 9 bases align to TRBD1. Germline V gene sequence: CDR1 MNHEY, CDR2 SMNVEV (reference sequence). The CDR3 sequence is 15 residues long. V lost 6 bases, J lost 5 bases, and 10 bases stayed unmatched. Here the CDR3 reads CASRARTGAGETQYF. CDR3 sequence (DNA): TGTGCCAGCAGAGCTCGGACAGGGGCTGGCGAGACCCAGTACTTC.

The chain carries TRBV19 and TRBJ2-7, with 10 positions matching TRBD2. J was trimmed by 3 bases and V by 4 bases; bases with no gene match: 6. This CDR3 is built from 15 residues. Germline-derived CDR1 and CDR2 are LNHDA and SQIVND (reference sequence). The CDR3 nucleotides read TGTGCCAGTAGTAACCCCGGGACTAGCGTCTACGAGCAGTACTTC. It yields the protein CASSNPGTSVYEQYF.

The V call is TRBV18, the J call TRBJ1-5; 10 nucleotides align to TRBD1. The CDR3 spans 15 residues. The trim removed 4 bases at V and 4 bases at J, leaving 4 bases unmatched. The germline CDR1 and CDR2 sequences are KGHSH and LQKENI. The DNA for the CDR3 is TGTGCCAGCTCACTAGGGACAGGGGAGAATCAGCCCCAGCATTTT. Residues: CASSLGTGENQPQHF.